The entry that follows covers one T cell receptor beta chain sequence. Its antigen remains unknown. These data belong to a study of T-cell memory formation after mild COVID-19. Study details: There were largely donor-specific TCR clusters. Study outcomes and limitations: Cross-reactive memory appears to have joined, as suggested by some responding clones showing up in pre-infection memory.

MiXCR was run by TCRdb on the 5' RACE reads, yielding one entry per CDR3 protein. The sample carries some 200,000 distinct CDR3 sequences, about a fifth recorded once. The CDR3 spans 14 residues. The V end lost 0 bases, the J end lost 0 bases, and 6 bases lay between the germline ends. The V gene's germline CDR1 is SGHDT and CDR2 YYEEEE. The chain is built from TRBV5-6 and TRBJ1-1; no clear D. The clonotype comes from an adult woman who had mild COVID-19 (a few samples of this study predate the infection). Cell type and time point are not known. The sample taken for sequencing was PBMCs or a T cell subset sorted from them (not recorded which). The CDR3, as DNA: TGTGCCAGCAGCTTGGCCGCCATGAACACTGAAGCTTTCTTT. This encodes CASSLAAMNTEAFF.